Presented here are 29 T cell receptor beta chains from one specimen sequenced in a study of cytomegalovirus exposure and HLA in healthy donors (dated 2017 in TCRdb). The library was prepared using the immunoSEQ multiplex PCR assay. For the multiplex PCR, a mixture combining 60 forward primers for TCR Vbeta segments and 13 reverse primers for TCR Jbeta segments was used. TCRdb took over this immuneACCESS table, retaining in-frame rearrangements with V and J assigned. Such tables are incomplete; in checked studies, under half of the missing clones stem from an unresolved V gene, and the remainder is unexplained. This sample holds about 98,000 clones; roughly three quarters were observed only once. The top ten hold 1.4% to 1.5% of the sample. Sequenced input: PBMCs. The receptors stem from a middle-aged man in good health and CMV-seronegative.

In this sample, this clone turned up once. The chain joins TRBV7-9 to TRBJ2-3, with D possibly being TRBD1 (6 bases). The CDR3 length is 14 residues. Germline V gene sequence: CDR1 SEHNR, CDR2 FQNEAQ (reference sequence). V was cut by 7 bases and J by 2 bases, with 13 bases left in between. CDR3 sequence: CASKQGGYTDTQYF. In DNA, the CDR3 is TGTGCCAGCAAACAAGGGGGTTACACAGATACGCAGTATTTT.

CDR3 bases: TGCGCCAGCAGCACCATCGGGACAGGGGGCCAAGAGACCCAGTACTTC. Its protein product is CASSTIGTGGQETQYF. V gene TRBV5-1 combines with J gene TRBJ2-5; TRBD1 matches at 11 bases. Per germline, CDR1 SGHRS and CDR2 YFSETQ. J gave up 1 base and V 4 bases, and 6 bases lay outside the gene matches. The CDR3 runs to 16 residues.

The chain is built from TRBV2 and TRBJ2-7, with D possibly matching TRBD1 (6 bases). Germline CDR1 reads SNHLY; CDR2 reads FYNNEI. The CDR3 covers 12 residues. The V gene lost 5 bases and the J gene lost 5 bases, with 10 bases spanning the gap. This CDR3 is CASSSTGHEQYF. The CDR3 DNA is TGTGCCAGCAGTAGCACAGGGCACGAGCAGTACTTC. Using reference TRBV2 and TRBJ2-7 for the parts outside the CDR3, the full variable domain is EPEVTQTPSHQVTQMGQEVILRCVPISNHLYFYWYRQILGQKVEFLVSFYNNEISEKSEIFDDQFSVERPDGSNFTLKIRSTKLEDSAMYFCASSSTGHEQYFGPGTRLTVT.

The table lists this clone with a few counts. The CDR3 is CASSIVATDTQYF. The CDR3 nucleotides are TGTGCCAGTAGTATAGTAGCCACAGATACGCAGTATTTT. V is TRBV19 and J is TRBJ2-3; D gene unclear. V lost 1 base to trimming and J lost 2 bases, with 4 bases between them. The CDR3 has 13 amino acids. Germline lookup yields CDR1 LNHDA and CDR2 SQIVND (reference sequence).

The V gene is TRBV9, the J gene TRBJ2-2; no reliable D call. CDR1 is SGDLS, CDR2 YYNGEE, per germline. The CDR3 loop spans 14 amino acids. The ends were cut back, 7 bases at V and 6 bases at J, with 16 bases in the middle. The CDR3 nucleotides are TGTGCCAGCGGAGCACTCCAAGGATCCGGGGAGCTGTTTTTT. This translates into CASGALQGSGELFF.

The gene calls are TRBV19 and TRBJ1-2; 9 bases agree with TRBD1. The CDR3 runs 13 residues. Losses at the gene ends were 3 bases for V and 8 bases for J; bases not matched to a gene: 4. CDR1 and CDR2 (germline): LNHDA, SQIVND (reference sequence). The CDR3 protein is CASSIRGQGGYTF. CDR3 DNA sequence: TGTGCCAGTAGTATCCGAGGACAGGGGGGCTACACCTTC.

This chain joins TRBV11-2 and TRBJ2-3, with 8 bases fitting TRBD2. This CDR3 is 15 amino acids long. Germline V gene data show CDR1 as SGHAT and CDR2 as FQNNGV. The trim removed 2 bases at V and 3 bases at J, leaving 4 bases unmatched. The CDR3 protein is CASSLWRGETDTQYF. The CDR3 bases are TGTGCCAGCAGCTTATGGCGGGGGGAAACAGATACGCAGTATTTT.

The chain links TRBV29-1 to TRBJ1-4; no clear D gene. This CDR3 has 15 amino acids. Trimming took off 0 bases at V and 7 bases at J, with 15 bases between the two ends. Germline CDR1 is SQVTM and CDR2 is ANQGSEA. CDR3 bases: TGCAGCGTTGAAGATTTAAGGCCCCTAGGTGAAAAACTGTTTTTT. Translation: CSVEDLRPLGEKLFF.

This clone came up once. The chain carries TRBV6-5 and TRBJ1-5, with D maybe TRBD1 (5 bases). Looked up from germline, CDR1 is MNHEY and CDR2 is SVGAGI. There are 15 residues in the CDR3. The ends were cut back, 5 bases at V and 0 bases at J, with 11 bases in the middle. CDR3 loop: CASSPDRASNQPQHF. The CDR3 DNA follows: TGTGCCAGCAGTCCAGACAGAGCTAGCAATCAGCCCCAGCATTTT.

This chain uses TRBV10-3 with TRBJ2-3; 9 bases line up with TRBD1. This CDR3 comprises 15 residues. Germline V lookup: CDR1 ENHRY, CDR2 SYGVKD. V trimming: 7 bases; J trimming: 7 bases; junction bases outside the gene matches: 12. The CDR3 loop reads CAINPTGGAENTQYF. CDR3 in DNA: TGTGCCATCAACCCGACAGGGGGAGCGGAAAATACGCAGTATTTT.

A single count supports this clone. CDR3 loop: CASSLIIGDEQYF. Written as DNA, the CDR3 is TGTGCCAGCAGTCTAATCATAGGGGACGAGCAGTACTTC. The J gene is TRBJ2-7, the V gene TRBV7-6; perhaps TRBD1 as D (5 bases). This CDR3 spans 13 amino acids. Between the trimmed V and J ends, which lost 6 bases and 5 bases, there was a span of 14 bases. Germline values: CDR1 SGHVS, CDR2 FNYEAQ.

This sequence joins TRBV29-1 and TRBJ1-1; D unresolved. The CDR3 sequence is 12 residues long. Germline CDR1 reads SQVTM; CDR2 reads ANQGSEA. V was cut by 7 bases and J by 5 bases, with 14 bases left in between. The CDR3 DNA follows: TGCAGCGCTGACGGCGGGTTTACTGAAGCTTTCTTT. Encoded protein: CSADGGFTEAFF.

This clone appeared a few times. The V gene is TRBV6-5, the J gene TRBJ1-1, with D perhaps matching TRBD1 (6 bases). The V gene lost 2 bases and the J gene lost 3 bases, with 16 bases spanning the gap. The CDR3 length is 16 residues. Germline V gives CDR1 MNHEY, CDR2 SVGAGI. DNA of the CDR3: TGTGCCAGCAGTTACCCCCCAGGGGCGGGCGACACTGAAGCTTTCTTT. This translates into CASSYPPGAGDTEAFF.

This sequence joins TRBV7-9 and TRBJ1-1, with D unclear. The CDR3 is 15 residues long. CDR1 and CDR2 (germline): SEHNR, FQNEAQ (reference sequence). Trimming cost V 5 bases and J 7 bases, with 20 bases left between them. The CDR3: CASSPPAGKFFEAFF. The CDR3 region has the DNA TGTGCCAGCAGCCCCCCGGCAGGTAAATTCTTTGAAGCTTTCTTT.

The chain couples TRBV7-2 to TRBJ2-5; the match to TRBD2 covers 10 bases. Germline CDR1 and CDR2: SGHTA and FQGNSA. CDR3 length: 15 residues. V lost 4 bases and J lost 5; bases outside the gene matches: 7. The CDR3 reads CASSYAGLATETQYF. Here the CDR3 DNA reads TGTGCCAGCAGCTACGCGGGACTAGCGACGGAGACCCAGTACTTC.

The count of this clone is one. The chain links TRBV19 to TRBJ2-6; D call uncertain. CDR3 length: 13 amino acids. Trimming pared 9 bases from V and 0 bases from J, leaving 6 bases between. Per germline, CDR1 LNHDA and CDR2 SQIVND (reference sequence). The CDR3 reads CASQVSGANVLTF. The CDR3 nucleotides read TGTGCCAGCCAGGTCTCTGGGGCCAACGTCCTGACTTTC.

The chain employs TRBV6-5 and TRBJ1-3, with D possibly matching TRBD1 (6 bases). The V gene's germline CDR1 is MNHEY and CDR2 SVGAGI. The CDR3 spans 16 residues. Trimming took off 0 bases at V and 2 bases at J, with 11 bases between the two ends. In nucleotides, the CDR3 is TGTGCCAGCAGTTACTCCCGGACAGTCCCTGGAAACACCATATATTTT. It specifies CASSYSRTVPGNTIYF.

This sequence joins TRBV4-1 and TRBJ2-2, with TRBD2 as a possible D gene (6 bases). CDR1 is MGHRA and CDR2 is YSYEKL in the germline V gene. Trimming shortened V by 6 bases and J by 8 bases, and 16 bases separated the two germline ends. This CDR3 has 14 amino acids. CDR3 protein: CASRDLRGAGELFF. DNA of the CDR3: TGCGCCAGCAGGGATCTGCGGGGCGCGGGGGAGCTGTTTTTT.

The J gene is TRBJ1-3, the V gene TRBV7-6; no definite D call. Between the trimmed V and J ends, which lost 0 bases and 5 bases, there was a span of 5 bases. This CDR3 spans 13 amino acids. CDR1 and CDR2 from the germline V gene are SGHVS and FNYEAQ. CDR3 nucleotide sequence: TGTGCCAGCAGCTTAGCCGACAGAAACACCATATATTTT. Amino acid sequence: CASSLADRNTIYF.

This clone was seen more than once but under ten times. CDR3 sequence (DNA): TGTGCCAGTAGGATGGACAGGGGATCCTATGGCTACACCTTC. This codes for CASRMDRGSYGYTF. The chain combines TRBV19 with TRBJ1-2; TRBD1 matches at 9 bases. The trim removed 6 bases at V and 4 bases at J, leaving 6 bases unmatched. CDR3 length equals 14 residues. Germline CDR1 LNHDA, CDR2 SQIVND (reference sequence).

The chain links TRBV6-1 to TRBJ2-1; D unclear. The germline CDR1 and CDR2 sequences are MNHNS and SASEGT. The CDR3 is 11 residues long. The V end lost 3 bases, the J end lost 9 bases, and 6 bases lay between the germline ends. This CDR3 is CASSESCEQFF. The CDR3 region has the DNA TGTGCCAGCAGTGAGAGCTGTGAGCAGTTCTTC.

The chain employs TRBV6-1 and TRBJ1-2; no clear D. The CDR3 is 11 amino acids. Germline V gives CDR1 MNHNS, CDR2 SASEGT. V was shortened by 8 bases and J by 7 bases, with 11 bases between the two germline ends. CDR3: CASVAQAGYTF. The CDR3 nucleotides read TGTGCCAGCGTCGCGCAGGCTGGCTACACCTTC.

The sample holds a few counts of this clone. The rearrangement uses TRBV2 and TRBJ1-1; D is possibly TRBD1 (5 bases). This CDR3 comprises 14 residues. V was shortened by 6 bases and J by 3 bases, with 14 bases between the two germline ends. Germline V gene data show CDR1 as SNHLY and CDR2 as FYNNEI. CDR3 residues: CASRRGGDDTEAFF. DNA for the CDR3: TGTGCCAGCAGAAGGGGAGGGGACGACACTGAAGCTTTCTTT.

The J gene is TRBJ2-7, the V gene TRBV5-3; the D gene is possibly TRBD1 (6 bases). TRBV5-3 qualifies as an ORF whose function is uncertain. The CDR3 runs 16 residues. V lost 2 bases and J 0 bases, leaving 15 bases between the germline ends. The CDR3 is CARSLAGRGTSYEQYF. CDR3 bases: TGTGCCAGAAGCTTAGCAGGAAGGGGGACCTCCTACGAGCAGTACTTC.

The chain recombines TRBV7-9 with TRBJ2-7; 9 nucleotides agree with TRBD1. The J segment lost 3 bases and the V segment lost 5 bases, leaving 5 bases of the junction unmatched. Germline V CDR1 and CDR2: SEHNR, FQNEAQ (reference sequence). The CDR3 has 14 amino acids. CDR3 region: CASSLGTGNYEQYF. DNA of the CDR3: TGTGCCAGCAGCCTCGGGACAGGGAACTACGAGCAGTACTTC.

The rearrangement links TRBV5-6 to TRBJ2-7; 10 bases are a match to TRBD1. This CDR3 has 13 amino acids. Germline V gene data show CDR1 as SGHDT and CDR2 as YYEEEE. Losses at the gene ends were 4 bases for V and 4 bases for J; bases not matched to a gene: 2. The CDR3: CASSAGQGYEQYF. DNA of the CDR3: TGTGCCAGCAGCGCGGGACAGGGGTACGAGCAGTACTTC.

The rearrangement uses TRBV5-1 and TRBJ2-2, with 7 bases identical to TRBD1. The junction had 6 bases not matched to a gene; V was cut back by 4 bases and J by 6 bases. The CDR3 loop spans 14 amino acids. Germline CDR1 is SGHRS and CDR2 is YFSETQ. In DNA, the CDR3 is TGCGCCAGCAGCCTGGGACAGCCCGCCGGGGAGCTGTTTTTT. Translated, it gives CASSLGQPAGELFF.

The gene calls are TRBV29-1 and TRBJ1-2; D is unclear. The V end was cut by 7 bases, the J end by 0 bases, with 6 bases between. Germline assignment: CDR1 SQVTM and CDR2 ANQGSEA. This CDR3 spans 11 amino acids. The CDR3 protein is CSAGANYGYTF. The CDR3 DNA follows: TGCAGCGCCGGGGCTAACTATGGCTACACCTTC.

The chain links TRBV11-2 to TRBJ1-5; no definite D call. Trimming removed 2 bases from V and 4 bases from J, with 9 bases in between. CDR3 length equals 14 residues. Germline V gene lookup returns CDR1 SGHAT and CDR2 FQNNGV. CDR3 protein: CASSLSRQNQPQHF. Written as DNA, the CDR3 is TGTGCCAGCAGCTTATCACGCCAGAATCAGCCCCAGCATTTT.